Shown below are 20 T cell receptor beta chains from a single sample sequenced in a study of blood T cells in healthy people across ages. With a J-beta primer mix and a sample-barcoded 5' primer, a second PCR ran about 7 to 12 cycles. TCRdb recomputed calls from the 5' RACE reads with MiXCR, one row per CDR3 protein. The repertoire holds just over 1 million distinct CDR3 sequences, with 45% as singletons. Sequencing was carried out using blood. These receptors originate from a woman aged 60-75 years in good health.

The chain recombines TRBV3-1 with TRBJ1-5, with D unclear. The CDR3 extends over 21 amino acids. V was pared by 2 bases and J by 3 bases, with 29 bases between. CDR1 is LGHDT, CDR2 YNNKEL, per germline (reference sequence). The CDR3 DNA reads TGTGCCAGCAGCCAAACCCCCCTACGTGGAAACACAGAAAGGGACAATCAGCCCCAGCATTTT. Protein product: CASSQTPLRGNTERDNQPQHF.

The rearrangement links TRBV5-4 to TRBJ1-2, with TRBD1 matching 7 bases. The CDR3 length is 15 residues. Germline V lookup: CDR1 SGHNT, CDR2 YYREEE (reference sequence). The J segment lost 4 bases and the V segment lost 0 bases, leaving 6 bases of the junction unmatched. The CDR3 is CASSLGGGTAYGYTF. DNA for the CDR3: TGTGCCAGCAGCTTGGGCGGAGGGACAGCCTATGGCTACACCTTC.

This clonotype was recorded only once. The junction departs from the called germline gene at one end, perhaps through a read error. This chain joins TRBV7-2 and TRBJ2-7, with 9 positions matching TRBD1. Germline V lookup: CDR1 SGHTA, CDR2 FQGNSA. The CDR3 is 14 residues long. CDR3 sequence (DNA): TGTGCCAGGAGCTTACAGGGGGCGCTTAATGAGCAGTACTTC. Translating it yields CARSLQGALNEQYF.

CDR3 sequence: CASSLAPLGDTQYF. As DNA, the CDR3 is TGTGCCAGCAGCTTAGCTCCCCTAGGAGATACGCAGTATTTT. The rearrangement uses TRBV7-6 and TRBJ2-3; no clear D gene. Germline CDR1 is SGHVS and CDR2 is FNYEAQ. Trimming took off 0 bases at V and 5 bases at J, with 9 bases between the two ends. This CDR3 has 14 amino acids. Drawing the rest from reference TRBV7-6 and TRBJ2-3, the complete variable domain is GAGVSQSPRYKVTKRGQDVALRCDPISGHVSLYWYRQALGQGPEFLTYFNYEAQQDKSGLPNDRFSAERPEGSISTLTIQRTEQRDSAMYRCASSLAPLGDTQYFGPGTRLTVL.

This clonotype has a count of ten or more. The rearrangement joins TRBV29-1 to TRBJ2-7; the match to TRBD1 covers 7 bases. The J segment lost 5 bases and the V segment lost 8 bases, leaving 9 bases of the junction unmatched. Germline V gives CDR1 SQVTM, CDR2 ANQGSEA. The CDR3 runs to 12 residues. In nucleotides, the CDR3 is TGCAGCCCACCGGACAGGAGCCACGAGCAGTACTTC. The encoded protein is CSPPDRSHEQYF.

The chain uses TRBV20-1 and TRBJ1-2, with 9 bases fitting TRBD1. V lost 5 bases, J lost 6 bases, and 4 bases stayed unmatched. This CDR3 is built from 12 residues. Germline V gene sequence: CDR1 DFQATT, CDR2 SNEGSKA (reference sequence). The CDR3 coding sequence is TGCAGTGCTGGGCGGGACAGGGATGGCTACACCTTC. As protein: CSAGRDRDGYTF.

This rearrangement joins TRBV2 to TRBJ2-2; weak D call: TRBD1 (6 bases). Germline loops: CDR1 SNHLY, CDR2 FYNNEI. Deletions cut 7 bases from V and 2 bases from J, with 17 bases between. CDR3 length equals 16 residues. The CDR3 reads CASTGSRDTNTGELFF. The CDR3 DNA reads as TGTGCCAGCACCGGCAGTCGGGACACCAACACCGGGGAGCTGTTTTTT.

This clonotype was recorded a few times. The J gene is TRBJ2-7, the V gene TRBV10-1; 7 bases are a match to TRBD2. Germline loops: CDR1 WNHNN, CDR2 SYGVQD (reference sequence). CDR3 length: 13 amino acids. J was trimmed by 7 bases and V by 6 bases; bases with no gene match: 9. The CDR3 spells CASSPPGGIEQYF. Here the CDR3 DNA reads TGCGCCAGCAGCCCCCCGGGGGGAATTGAGCAGTACTTC.

This chain uses TRBV15 with TRBJ2-7; 9 bases are shared with TRBD2. Judging by the DNA end, TRBJ2-5 fits better; the J call may be wrong. Germline values: CDR1 LNHNV, CDR2 YYDKDF (reference sequence). This CDR3 is built from 16 residues. CDR3 loop: CATSPQKLAGQETQYF. The CDR3 DNA is TGTGCCACCAGTCCTCAAAAACTAGCGGGTCAAGAGACCCAGTACTTC.

The table lists this clonotype with many counts. The chain combines TRBV7-2 with TRBJ2-3; no clear D gene. V shed 1 base and J shed 2 bases, with 10 bases lying between them. The germline gives CDR1 SGHTA, CDR2 FQGNSA. This CDR3 region has 15 residues. CDR3 bases: TGTGCCAGCAGCTTAGGGGCGAGGAACACAGATACGCAGTATTTT. This encodes CASSLGARNTDTQYF.

The chain uses TRBV5-1 and TRBJ2-1, with 7 bases matching TRBD1. V lost 3 bases to trimming and J lost 6 bases; unmatched junction nucleotides: 6. The germline V gene encodes CDR1 SGHRS and CDR2 YFSETQ. This CDR3 has 14 amino acids. The CDR3 loop reads CASSSRGQANEQFF. The CDR3 DNA follows: TGCGCCAGCAGCTCCCGAGGACAGGCCAATGAGCAGTTCTTC.

This clonotype was seen more than once but under ten times. V and J are TRBV6-5 and TRBJ1-2, with D possibly being TRBD1 (6 bases). The germline V and J ends were trimmed by 4 bases and 3 bases, with 12 bases remaining between them. The CDR3 is made up of 14 amino acids. Per the germline V gene, CDR1 is MNHEY and CDR2 is SVGAGI. The CDR3 reads CASSSQDSYYGYTF. The CDR3 nucleotides are TGTGCCAGCAGTTCTCAGGACAGCTACTATGGCTACACCTTC.

Ten or more counts support this clonotype. The gene calls are TRBV6-6 and TRBJ2-3; TRBD2 might be the D (5 bases). There are 12 residues in the CDR3. Germline V CDR1 and CDR2: MNHNY, SVGAGI (reference sequence). Trimming left V 0 bases short and J 7 bases short, with 5 bases between. Here the CDR3 reads CASSYSTNTQYF. The CDR3 bases are TGTGCCAGCAGTTACTCGACTAATACGCAGTATTTT.

This clonotype has more than one count but fewer than ten. The chain uses TRBV29-1 and TRBJ2-3; D might be TRBD1 (8 bases). This CDR3 has 16 amino acids. The V end lost 4 bases, the J end lost 8 bases, and 25 bases lay between the germline ends. The germline V gene has CDR1 SQVTM and CDR2 ANQGSEA. The CDR3 DNA reads as TGCAGCGTTGGGACAGGGAGGGGGCTACGGGAGCGTACGCAGTATTTT. Translation gives CSVGTGRGLRERTQYF.

V is TRBV6-1 and J is TRBJ2-7; 10 bases fit TRBD2. CDR3 size: 14 residues. Germline V gives CDR1 MNHNS, CDR2 SASEGT. The trim removed 8 bases at V and 3 bases at J, leaving 7 bases unmatched. The CDR3: CASPGTSELYEQYF. CDR3 nucleotide sequence: TGTGCCAGCCCGGGGACTAGCGAACTCTACGAGCAGTACTTC.

The V call is TRBV10-3, the J call TRBJ2-3; 13 bases are shared with TRBD2. The length of the CDR3 is 13 residues. Germline CDR1 and CDR2: ENHRY and SYGVKD. V trimming: 7 bases; J trimming: 6 bases; junction bases outside the gene matches: 1. This CDR3 reads CAIKTSGGDTQYF. CDR3 bases: TGTGCCATCAAGACTAGCGGGGGGGATACGCAGTATTTT.

This clonotype was seen more than once but under ten times. This chain connects TRBV25-1 to TRBJ2-5; D is perhaps TRBD1 or TRBD2 (7 bases each). Trimming took 7 bases from V and 5 from J, leaving 23 bases between them. The CDR3 consists of 16 residues. Germline loops: CDR1 MGHDK, CDR2 SYGVNS. CDR3: CASKESGRGQEETQYF. DNA for the CDR3: TGTGCCAGCAAGGAGAGTGGGAGGGGGCAGGAGGAGACCCAGTACTTC. Drawing the rest from reference TRBV25-1 and TRBJ2-5, the complete variable domain is EADIYQTPRYLVIGTGKKITLECSQTMGHDKMYWYQQDPGMELHLIHYSYGVNSTEKGDLSSESTVSRIRTEHFPLTLESARPSHTSQYLCASKESGRGQEETQYFGPGTRLLVL.

This clonotype has ten or more counts. J is TRBJ2-7 and V is TRBV7-9, with 7 nucleotides matching TRBD1. CDR1 is SEHNR, CDR2 FQNEAQ, per germline (reference sequence). Unmatched junction bases numbered 0, after V lost 2 bases and J lost 5 bases. This CDR3 region has 12 residues. The CDR3 bases are TGTGCCAGCAGCTTACAGGGGGACGAGCAGTACTTC. The encoded protein is CASSLQGDEQYF. Supplemented by reference TRBV7-9 and TRBJ2-7, the full variable domain reads DTGVSQNPRHKITKRGQNVTFRCDPISEHNRLYWYRQTLGQGPEFLTYFQNEAQLEKSRLLSDRFSAERPKGSFSTLEIQRTEQGDSAMYLCASSLQGDEQYFGPGTRLTVT.

This clonotype came up many times. This chain uses TRBV10-3 with TRBJ2-7; D unclear. Germline V gene sequence: CDR1 ENHRY, CDR2 SYGVKD. The CDR3 runs 9 residues. In nucleotides, the CDR3 is TGTAGAGGAAACGACGAGCAGTACTTC. Translation: CRGNDEQYF.

This clonotype was found a few times. The V call is TRBV27, the J call TRBJ2-1; D may be TRBD1 (5 bases). Germline CDR1 and CDR2: MNHEY and SMNVEV (reference sequence). The V end lost 5 bases, the J end lost 3 bases, and 14 bases lay between the germline ends. The length of the CDR3 is 15 residues. The CDR3 loop reads CASSLPTGYYNEQFF. CDR3 bases: TGTGCCAGCAGTCTCCCCACAGGTTACTACAATGAGCAGTTCTTC.